This TCR beta chain comes out of a study of T cell responses to AZD1222 COVID-19 vaccine. V lost 0 bases and J lost 6, with 18 bases in between. This CDR3 comprises 16 residues. In germline, CDR1 is SGHRS, CDR2 YFSETQ. Clones were sequenced by immunoSEQ multiplex PCR, and TCRdb holds only the in-frame ones, with some missing. The table lists around 100,000 clones, 84% of them singletons. Study-level findings and limits: Vaccine-related CD4 TCRs covered spike, predominating at 160-218 and 743-854.

This clone is a singleton in its sample. Its target is unknown. The sequence came from an adult in good health. The gene calls are TRBV5-1 and TRBJ1-2; D gene ambiguous. The sequenced sample was peripheral blood, obtained on day 0 of AZD1222 vaccination. This CDR3 reads CASSLDVQAVGNGYTF. In nucleotides, the CDR3 is TGCGCCAGCAGCTTGGACGTCCAGGCAGTTGGGAATGGCTACACCTTC.